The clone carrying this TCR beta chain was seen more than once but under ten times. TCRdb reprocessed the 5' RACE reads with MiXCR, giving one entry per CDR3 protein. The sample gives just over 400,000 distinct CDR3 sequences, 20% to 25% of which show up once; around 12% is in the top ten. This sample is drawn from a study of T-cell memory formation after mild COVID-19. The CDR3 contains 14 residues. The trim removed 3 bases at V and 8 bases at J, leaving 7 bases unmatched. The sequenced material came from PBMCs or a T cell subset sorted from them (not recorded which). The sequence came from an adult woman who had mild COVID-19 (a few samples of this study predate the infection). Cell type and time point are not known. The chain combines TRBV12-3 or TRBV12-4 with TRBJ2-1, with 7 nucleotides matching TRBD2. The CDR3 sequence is CASSFAGAKDEQFF. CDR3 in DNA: TGTGCCAGCAGTTTTGCGGGAGCGAAAGATGAGCAGTTCTTC.